The clone carrying this T cell receptor beta chain was observed many times. Its specificity is unknown. This entry comes from a study of blood T cells in healthy people across ages. Study-wide results and limits: More naive CD4+ cells and higher diversity marked long-lived donors relative to aged donors.

Through a sample-barcoded 5' primer and a J-beta primer mix, a second PCR was run for roughly 6 to 12 cycles. TCRdb re-called the 5' RACE reads with MiXCR, one entry per CDR3 protein. The repertoire holds hundreds of thousands of distinct CDR3 sequences, with 44% as singletons. From germline, CDR1 is SQVTM and CDR2 ANQGSEA. The CDR3 contains 12 residues. Trimming cost V 5 bases and J 4 bases; bases outside gene matches: 3. The origin of this receptor is a man in his sixties in good health. The material sequenced was blood. The chain employs TRBV29-1 and TRBJ2-3; TRBD1 aligns across 7 bases. CDR3 region: CSVTGAADTQYF. In DNA, the CDR3 is TGCAGCGTTACAGGGGCGGCAGATACGCAGTATTTT.